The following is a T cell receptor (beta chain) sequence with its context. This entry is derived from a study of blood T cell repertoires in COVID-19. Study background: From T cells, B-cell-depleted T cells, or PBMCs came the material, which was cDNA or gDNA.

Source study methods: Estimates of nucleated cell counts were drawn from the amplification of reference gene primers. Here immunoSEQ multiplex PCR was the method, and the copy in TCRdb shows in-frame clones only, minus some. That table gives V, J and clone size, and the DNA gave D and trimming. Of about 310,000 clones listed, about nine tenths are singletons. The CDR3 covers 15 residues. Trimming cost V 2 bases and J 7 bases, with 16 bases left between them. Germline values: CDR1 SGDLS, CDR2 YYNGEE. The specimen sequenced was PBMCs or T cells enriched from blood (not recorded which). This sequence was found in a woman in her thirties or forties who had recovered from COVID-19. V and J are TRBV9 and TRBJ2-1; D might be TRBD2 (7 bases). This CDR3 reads CASSVGGGDPNEQFF. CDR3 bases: TGTGCCAGCAGCGTCGGAGGGGGGGACCCTAATGAGCAGTTCTTC.